Here is one TCR beta chain with its context. TCRdb's copy holds only in-frame clones and misses some; the assay was immunoSEQ multiplex PCR. The data contain 100,000 to 150,000 clones, around nine tenths of them seen just once; the ten biggest clones take up 1.2%. These data are taken from a study of blood T cell repertoires in COVID-19. The V gene's germline CDR1 is SGHTA and CDR2 FQGNSA. The V and J ends lost 5 bases and 0 bases, in that order; junction bases with no gene match: 3. This CDR3 is built from 16 residues. This rearrangement joins TRBV7-2 to TRBJ2-7; 14 nucleotides agree with TRBD2. The sequence was obtained from a woman at least 80 years old with acute or convalescent COVID-19. The source material was peripheral blood. CDR3 nucleotides: TGTGCCAGCAGCCGCGGGACTAGCGGGAGCTCCTACGAGCAGTACTTC. Translation: CASSRGTSGSSYEQYF.